Following are 26 T cell receptor beta chains from one sample sequenced in a study of blood T cell repertoires in COVID-19. Only in-frame clones appear in the TCRdb table, and some are missing; sequencing was by immunoSEQ multiplex PCR. The sample has around 500,000 clones; around 85% are singletons. The specimen sequenced was PBMCs or T cells enriched from blood (not recorded which). The receptor source for this set is a woman aged 55-69 years who had recovered from COVID-19.

The V and J genes are TRBV15 and TRBJ1-6, with D unclear. V gave up 2 bases and J gave up 6 bases, with 8 bases separating them. Germline V gene sequence: CDR1 LNHNV, CDR2 YYDKDF (reference sequence). CDR3 length: 14 amino acids. CDR3 residues: CATSRFQVNSPLHF. DNA of the CDR3: TGTGCCACCAGCAGATTCCAGGTTAATTCACCCCTCCACTTT.

The chain employs TRBV6-5 and TRBJ1-1; D gene ambiguous. This CDR3 is built from 12 residues. With 7 bases removed from V and 1 base from J, the gap between germline ends came to 7 bases. The V gene's germline CDR1 is MNHEY and CDR2 SVGAGI. CDR3 sequence reads: CASKLGNTEAFF. CDR3 nucleotide sequence: TGTGCCAGCAAACTTGGGAACACTGAAGCTTTCTTT.

The CDR3 is CASSLRGNQPQHF. CDR3 bases: TGTGCCAGCAGCCTGAGGGGGAATCAGCCCCAGCATTTT. The rearrangement uses TRBV5-6 and TRBJ1-5; D possibly corresponds to TRBD1 (6 bases). Germline V CDR1 and CDR2: SGHDT, YYEEEE. The V end was cut by 4 bases, the J end by 4 bases, with 9 bases between. The CDR3 runs 13 residues.

This clone has a single count. The rearrangement joins TRBV4-1 to TRBJ2-3; TRBD2 agrees at 13 bases. This CDR3 spans 18 amino acids. CDR1 is MGHRA, CDR2 YSYEKL, per germline. The junction had 6 bases not matched to a gene; V was cut back by 2 bases and J by 1 base. In DNA form, the CDR3 reads TGCGCCAGCAGCCAACAGACTAGCGGGGGGTTACGCACAGATACGCAGTATTTT. Translation: CASSQQTSGGLRTDTQYF.

The V gene is TRBV11-2, the J gene TRBJ2-1; TRBD1 matches at 8 bases. Per germline, CDR1 SGHAT and CDR2 FQNNGV. The CDR3 totals 16 residues. V shed 5 bases and J 0 bases; nucleotides not matched to a gene: 6. The CDR3 region has the DNA TGTGCCAGCAGCGCTCAGGGGGCGAGCTCCTACAATGAGCAGTTCTTC. Amino acid sequence: CASSAQGASSYNEQFF.

The V call is TRBV10-3, the J call TRBJ1-3; D perhaps matches TRBD1 (6 bases). Germline V gene data show CDR1 as ENHRY and CDR2 as SYGVKD. CDR3 length: 17 amino acids. V was trimmed by 7 bases and J by 0 bases, leaving 19 bases between them. As DNA, the CDR3 is TGTGCCATCACCCTACGACTGGACAGCAGCTCTGGAAACACCATATATTTT. Protein: CAITLRLDSSSGNTIYF.

V and J are TRBV28 and TRBJ1-2, with D unresolved. V lost 6 bases, J lost 2 bases, and 19 bases lay in between. The CDR3 spans 16 residues. CDR1 is MDHEN, CDR2 SYDVKM, per germline. CDR3 in amino acids: CASSPRGGMGNYGYTF. Here the CDR3 DNA reads TGTGCCAGCAGCCCCCGAGGAGGGATGGGAAACTATGGCTACACCTTC.

The rearrangement links TRBV12-2 to TRBJ1-5; TRBD1 is taken as the D call from the table, unchecked against the DNA. TRBV12-2 is classified as a pseudogene. The CDR3 contains 15 residues. CDR3 DNA: TGTGCAAGTCGTACAGGGGTCCGTAGCAATCAGCCCCAGCATTTT. Translated: CASRTGVRSNQPQHF.

This clone is a singleton in its sample. The chain is built from TRBV4-1 and TRBJ1-5, with 9 bases that match TRBD1. This CDR3 region has 17 residues. From germline, CDR1 is MGHRA and CDR2 YSYEKL. The V gene end was trimmed by 0 bases and the J gene end by 6 bases; junction bases not matched to a gene: 9. CDR3 sequence reads: CASSQDRMGQGFQPQHF. In nucleotides, the CDR3 is TGCGCCAGCAGCCAAGATAGGATGGGACAGGGCTTTCAGCCCCAGCATTTT.

The V gene is TRBV29-1, the J gene TRBJ1-3, with D perhaps TRBD1 (5 bases). Germline CDR1 reads SQVTM; CDR2 reads ANQGSEA. V dropped 4 bases and J dropped 3 bases, with 10 bases sitting between them. This CDR3 has 13 amino acids. The CDR3 DNA is TGCAGCGTTGGGACAACTGGTGGAAACACCATATATTTT. Encoded protein: CSVGTTGGNTIYF.

The chain couples TRBV6-6 to TRBJ1-2; 9 nucleotides align to TRBD1. Germline assignment: CDR1 MNHNY and CDR2 SVGAGI (reference sequence). This CDR3 has 13 amino acids. Losses at the gene ends were 4 bases for V and 8 bases for J; bases not matched to a gene: 5. The CDR3 reads CASSFMDRGGYTF. DNA for the CDR3: TGTGCCAGCAGTTTCATGGACAGGGGAGGCTACACCTTC.

This chain links TRBV19 with TRBJ1-5; tentatively, D is TRBD1 (6 bases). CDR1 is LNHDA and CDR2 is SQIVND in the germline V gene (reference sequence). The CDR3 contains 14 residues. Trimming left V 7 bases short and J 11 bases short, with 21 bases between. The CDR3 nucleotides are TGTGCCAGTAACCTTCAGGGGCTCCCTGGGGCCCAGCATTTT. Translation gives CASNLQGLPGAQHF.

The chain uses TRBV5-4 and TRBJ2-1; 11 bases map to TRBD1. The CDR3 contains 17 residues. CDR1 and CDR2 from the germline V gene are SGHNT and YYREEE (reference sequence). J was trimmed by 2 bases and V by 3 bases; bases with no gene match: 7. Here the CDR3 DNA reads TGTGCCAGCAGCTGGGGACAGGGGGTTGGGGCCTACAATGAGCAGTTCTTC. Encoded protein: CASSWGQGVGAYNEQFF.

The chain couples TRBV7-8 to TRBJ2-3; TRBD1 might be the D (5 bases). This CDR3 has 14 amino acids. V was shortened by 4 bases and J by 0 bases, with 8 bases between the two germline ends. Looked up from germline, CDR1 is SGHVS and CDR2 is FQNEAQ. CDR3 amino acids: CASSSTASTDTQYF. CDR3 in DNA: TGTGCCAGCAGCTCGACAGCTAGCACAGATACGCAGTATTTT.

The chain uses TRBV15 and TRBJ1-3; D call uncertain. Germline CDR1 LNHNV, CDR2 YYDKDF (reference sequence). V lost 0 bases and J lost 4, with 4 bases in between. This CDR3 is built from 13 residues. The CDR3: CATSRDSGNTIYF. The CDR3 nucleotides read TGTGCCACCAGCAGAGATTCGGGAAACACCATATATTTT.

The gene calls are TRBV4-1 and TRBJ1-5, with a tentative D call TRBD1 (5 bases). With 1 base removed from V and 2 bases from J, the gap between germline ends came to 9 bases. The CDR3 has 15 residues. The V gene's germline CDR1 is MGHRA and CDR2 YSYEKL. In nucleotides, the CDR3 is TGCGCCAGCAGCCAAGTCAGGGATGGCAATCAGCCCCAGCATTTT. This encodes CASSQVRDGNQPQHF.

This clone was seen only a few times. The gene calls are TRBV3-1 (or the pseudogene TRBV3-2) and TRBJ2-7; 12 bases line up with TRBD2. The length of the CDR3 is 14 residues. CDR1 and CDR2 from the germline V gene are LGHDT and YNNKEL (reference sequence). V shed 2 bases, J shed 5 bases, and the junction held 1 base outside the gene matches. This CDR3 is CASSQTSGGNEQYF. The CDR3 DNA reads as TGTGCCAGCAGCCAAACTAGCGGGGGGAACGAGCAGTACTTC.

This sequence joins TRBV5-5 and TRBJ1-5, with a possible D match to TRBD1 (5 bases). There are 16 residues in the CDR3. V dropped 4 bases and J dropped 1 base, with 15 bases sitting between them. CDR1 is SGHKS and CDR2 is YYEKEE in the germline V gene (reference sequence). CDR3 nucleotide sequence: TGTGCCAGCAGCGGAGGGGCTTACCTAAGCAATCAGCCCCAGCATTTT. Protein sequence: CASSGGAYLSNQPQHF.

J is TRBJ2-7 and V is TRBV6-5; TRBD2 matches at 8 bases. CDR1 and CDR2 (germline): MNHEY, SVGAGI. After removal of 7 bases from V and 4 bases from J, the junction contained 12 bases not matched to a gene. This CDR3 is 15 amino acids long. The CDR3 DNA reads TGTGCCAGCACAAAGGGGGGACTAGGCTTGTACGAGCAGTACTTC. Amino acid sequence: CASTKGGLGLYEQYF.

The chain has TRBV7-8 and TRBJ2-3; 8 bases map to TRBD1. Trimming removed 3 bases from V and 6 bases from J; junction bases left unmatched: 5. Germline-derived CDR1 and CDR2 are SGHVS and FQNEAQ. The CDR3 length is 14 residues. CDR3 in amino acids: CASSFGQGGDTQYF. The DNA for the CDR3 is TGTGCCAGCAGCTTCGGACAGGGAGGTGATACGCAGTATTTT.

The chain combines TRBV6-1 with TRBJ1-5; possible D gene TRBD1, 5 bases. Trimming pared 3 bases from V and 6 bases from J, leaving 9 bases between. Per germline, CDR1 MNHNS and CDR2 SASEGT. The CDR3 is 13 residues long. CDR3 coding DNA: TGTGCCAGCAGTGAGGGGGGAAGTCAGCCCCAGCATTTT. Translation: CASSEGGSQPQHF.

V usage is TRBV4-2 and J usage is TRBJ1-2; 8 nucleotides align to TRBD1. Trimming cost V 1 base and J 4 bases; bases outside gene matches: 11. Germline V gene lookup returns CDR1 LGHNA and CDR2 YNFKEQ. The CDR3 loop spans 17 amino acids. Here the CDR3 reads CASSQGEGQGIPYGYTF. The CDR3 coding sequence is TGTGCCAGCAGCCAAGGGGAAGGACAGGGCATACCCTATGGCTACACCTTC.

The chain links TRBV28 to TRBJ1-2; a possible D gene is TRBD1 (5 bases). Trimming removed 1 base from V and 8 bases from J, with 11 bases in between. The germline V gene encodes CDR1 MDHEN and CDR2 SYDVKM. The CDR3 has 13 residues. The CDR3 is CASSLSGTAGYTF. The CDR3 nucleotides are TGTGCCAGCAGTTTATCAGGGACTGCGGGCTACACCTTC.

This rearrangement joins TRBV5-1 to TRBJ2-7; D perhaps matches TRBD1 (7 bases). V lost 2 bases to trimming and J lost 2 bases, with 11 bases between them. This CDR3 spans 14 amino acids. Germline CDR1 reads SGHRS; CDR2 reads YFSETQ. Written as DNA, the CDR3 is TGCGCCAGCAGCTTCCAGGGGGGAGCCTACGAGCAGTACTTC. It codes for CASSFQGGAYEQYF.

This clone has a handful of counts. The gene calls are TRBV27 and TRBJ1-2; D ambiguous. The ends were cut back, 3 bases at V and 2 bases at J, with 4 bases in the middle. Germline V gene lookup returns CDR1 MNHEY and CDR2 SMNVEV (reference sequence). The CDR3 contains 12 residues. The CDR3 nucleotides read TGTGCCAGCAGTTTCGAGAACTATGGCTACACCTTC. As protein: CASSFENYGYTF.

This chain joins TRBV29-1 and TRBJ2-5, with 7 positions matching TRBD1. The germline CDR1 and CDR2 sequences are SQVTM and ANQGSEA. The ends lost 4 bases at V and 6 bases at J; junction bases unmatched: 14. The CDR3 consists of 15 residues. The CDR3 coding sequence is TGCAGCGTTGCTACCCAGAGGACAGGACCGAAGACCCAGTACTTC. Protein sequence: CSVATQRTGPKTQYF.